A selection of T cell receptor beta chains follows, all from one sample in a study of breast tumors, draining lymph nodes, adjacent tissues. TCRdb passed the multiplex PCR reads through MiXCR, listing each CDR3 protein once. The profile shows some 97,000 distinct CDR3 sequences, over 20% of them singletons. The source material was axillary lymph node tissue. These receptors came from a female donor with breast cancer. Some clones in this sample may be carry-over from other donors' samples. Both conserved end residues are part of each CDR3. D genes are given only for firm matches. Rows give clone size only sometimes, using once, few, many, or a class for an expanded clone.

DNA | CDR3 | V | size | D | J
TGTGCCAGCAGCCCCCAGGGCGGCCATGGCTACACCTTC | CASSPQGGHGYTF | TRBV28 | . | . | TRBJ1-2
TGCAGTGCTAGAGGCTCCCAAGAGACCCAGTACTTC | CSARGSQETQYF | TRBV20-1 | many | . | TRBJ2-5
TGCAGTGCTAGAGAAAGGACAGGGAGTTACTACGAGCAGTACTTC | CSARERTGSYYEQYF | TRBV20-1 | many | TRBD1 | TRBJ2-7
TGTGCCAGCAGCGTAGCGCAGGGCTCCGAGCAGTACTTC | CASSVAQGSEQYF | TRBV9 | many | . | TRBJ2-7
TGCGCCAGCAGCCAAGAAGGGACAGGGGTTCGCGAGCAGTACTTC | CASSQEGTGVREQYF | TRBV4-1 | many | TRBD1 | TRBJ2-7
TGTGCTAGCAGCCCTAGGTTCGTTCGAGAGACCCAGTACTTC | CASSPRFVRETQYF | TRBV7-7 | many | . | TRBJ2-5
TGTGCCAGCAGCATTAGTCCTAACTTCGGCTACACCTTC | CASSISPNFGYTF | TRBV6-5 | . | . | TRBJ1-2
TGCAGTGCTAGAGATGGGACGGGCCAGCCCCAGCATTTT | CSARDGTGQPQHF | TRBV20-1 | many | . | TRBJ1-5
TGTGCCAGCAATGGAAACGGGGAAAATGAGCAGTTCTTC | CASNGNGENEQFF | TRBV28 | . | . | TRBJ2-1
TGTGCCAGCAGGCAATTAGGGACAGTTACCTCCTACGAGCAGTACTTC | CASRQLGTVTSYEQYF | TRBV12-3/TRBV12-4 | many | TRBD1 | TRBJ2-7
TGTGCCAGCAGCTCTGTAGTGAGCCAGTTCTTC | CASSSVVSQFF | TRBV11-2 | . | . | TRBJ2-1
TGTGCCAGCAGAGATATCTCTGGGGCCAACGTCCTGACTTTC | CASRDISGANVLTF | TRBV12-3/TRBV12-4 | many | . | TRBJ2-6